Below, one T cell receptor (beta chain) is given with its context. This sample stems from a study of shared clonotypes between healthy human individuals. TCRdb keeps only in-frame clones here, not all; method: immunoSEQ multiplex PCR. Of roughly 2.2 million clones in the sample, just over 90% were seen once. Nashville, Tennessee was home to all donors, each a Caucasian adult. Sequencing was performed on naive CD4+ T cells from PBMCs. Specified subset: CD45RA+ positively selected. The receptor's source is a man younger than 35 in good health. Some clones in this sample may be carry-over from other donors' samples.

CDR3 sequence reads: CASSPTSNTGELFF. The CDR3 DNA reads as TGTGCCAGCAGCCCAACTAGCAACACCGGGGAGCTGTTTTTT. The genes are TRBV7-9 and TRBJ2-2; D may be TRBD2 (6 bases). V lost 5 bases, J lost 2 bases, and 9 bases lay in between. The CDR3 is made up of 14 amino acids. In germline, CDR1 is SEHNR, CDR2 FQNEAQ (reference sequence).